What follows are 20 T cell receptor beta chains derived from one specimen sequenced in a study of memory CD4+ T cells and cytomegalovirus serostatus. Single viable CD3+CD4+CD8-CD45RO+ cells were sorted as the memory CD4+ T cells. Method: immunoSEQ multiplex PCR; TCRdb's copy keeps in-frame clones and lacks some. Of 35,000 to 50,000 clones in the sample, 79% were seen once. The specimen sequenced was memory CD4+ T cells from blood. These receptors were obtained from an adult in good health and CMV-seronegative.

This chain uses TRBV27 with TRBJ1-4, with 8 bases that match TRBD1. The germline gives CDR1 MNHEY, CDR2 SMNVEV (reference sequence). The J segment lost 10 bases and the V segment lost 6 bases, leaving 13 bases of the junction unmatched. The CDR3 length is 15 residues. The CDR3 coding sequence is TGTGCCAGCAGGGAGGGGGCGACAGGGGCTAGAAAACTGTTTTTT. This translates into CASREGATGARKLFF.

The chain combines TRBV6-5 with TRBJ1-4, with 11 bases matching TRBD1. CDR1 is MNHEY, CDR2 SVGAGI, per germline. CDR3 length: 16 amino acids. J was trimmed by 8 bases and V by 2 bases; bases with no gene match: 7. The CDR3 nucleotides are TGTGCCAGCAGTTACGGGACAGGGGGAAGGGACGAAAAACTGTTTTTT. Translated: CASSYGTGGRDEKLFF.

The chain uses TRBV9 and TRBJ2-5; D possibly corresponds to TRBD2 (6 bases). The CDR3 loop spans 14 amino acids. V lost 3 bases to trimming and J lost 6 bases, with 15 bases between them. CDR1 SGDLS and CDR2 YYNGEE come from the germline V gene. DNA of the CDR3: TGTGCCAGCAGCGCCGGGACTTTCGGAAAGACCCAGTACTTC. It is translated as CASSAGTFGKTQYF. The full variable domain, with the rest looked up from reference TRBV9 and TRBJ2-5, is DSGVTQTPKHLITATGQRVTLRCSPRSGDLSVYWYQQSLDQGLQFLIQYYNGEERAKGNILERFSAQQFPDLHSELNLSSLELGDSALYFCASSAGTFGKTQYFGPGTRLLVL.

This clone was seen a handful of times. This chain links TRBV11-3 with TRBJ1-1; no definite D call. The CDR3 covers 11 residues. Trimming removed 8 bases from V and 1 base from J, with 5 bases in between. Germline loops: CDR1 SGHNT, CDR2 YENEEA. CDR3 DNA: TGTGCCAGCGCCGGGAACACTGAAGCTTTCTTT. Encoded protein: CASAGNTEAFF. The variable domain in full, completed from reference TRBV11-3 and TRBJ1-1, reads EAGVVQSPRYKIIEKKQPVAFWCNPISGHNTLYWYLQNLGQGPELLIRYENEEAVDDSQLPKDRFSAERLKGVDSTLKIQPAELGDSAVYLCASAGNTEAFFGQGTRLTVV.

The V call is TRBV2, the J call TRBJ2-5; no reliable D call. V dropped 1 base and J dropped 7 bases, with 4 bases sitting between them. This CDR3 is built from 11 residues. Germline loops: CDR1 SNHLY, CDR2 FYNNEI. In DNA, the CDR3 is TGTGCCAGCAGTGAAGGGGGGACCCAGTACTTC. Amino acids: CASSEGGTQYF.

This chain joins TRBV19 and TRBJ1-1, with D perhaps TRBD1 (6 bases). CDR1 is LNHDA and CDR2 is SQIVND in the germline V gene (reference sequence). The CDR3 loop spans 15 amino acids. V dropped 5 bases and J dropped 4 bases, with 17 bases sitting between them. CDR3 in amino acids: CASSVLTGIGTEAFF. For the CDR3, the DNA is TGTGCCAGTAGTGTTCTAACAGGGATCGGCACTGAAGCTTTCTTT.

This CDR3 reads CASGQGNGYTF. The CDR3 bases are TGTGCCAGCGGACAGGGAAATGGCTACACCTTC. The rearrangement joins TRBV25-1 to TRBJ1-2, with 8 bases matching TRBD1. This CDR3 is built from 11 residues. The germline CDR1 and CDR2 sequences are MGHDK and SYGVNS. V was clipped by 8 bases and J by 6 bases; unmatched bases: 2.

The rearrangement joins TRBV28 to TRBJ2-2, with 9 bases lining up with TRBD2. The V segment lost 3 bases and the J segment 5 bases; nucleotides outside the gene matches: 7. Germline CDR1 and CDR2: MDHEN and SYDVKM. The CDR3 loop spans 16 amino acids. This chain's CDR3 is CASSLAGGPVTGELFF. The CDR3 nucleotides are TGTGCCAGCAGTTTGGCGGGAGGGCCGGTGACCGGGGAGCTGTTTTTT. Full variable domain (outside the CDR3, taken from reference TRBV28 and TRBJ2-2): DVKVTQSSRYLVKRTGEKVFLECVQDMDHENMFWYRQDPGLGLRLIYFSYDVKMKEKGDIPEGYSVSREKKERFSLILESASTNQTSMYLCASSLAGGPVTGELFFGEGSRLTVL.

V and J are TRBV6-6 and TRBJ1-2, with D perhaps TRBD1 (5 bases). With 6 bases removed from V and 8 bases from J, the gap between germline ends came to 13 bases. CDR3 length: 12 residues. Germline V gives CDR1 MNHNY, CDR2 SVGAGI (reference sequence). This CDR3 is CASSQGDSGYTF. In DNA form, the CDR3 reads TGTGCCAGCAGCCAAGGGGATTCGGGCTACACCTTC.

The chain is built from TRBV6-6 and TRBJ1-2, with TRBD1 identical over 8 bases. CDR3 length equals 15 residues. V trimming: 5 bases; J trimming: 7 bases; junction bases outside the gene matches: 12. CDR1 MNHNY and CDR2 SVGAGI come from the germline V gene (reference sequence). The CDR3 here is CASSGHDRGGAGYTF. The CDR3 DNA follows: TGTGCCAGCAGTGGACACGACAGGGGAGGAGCTGGCTACACCTTC.

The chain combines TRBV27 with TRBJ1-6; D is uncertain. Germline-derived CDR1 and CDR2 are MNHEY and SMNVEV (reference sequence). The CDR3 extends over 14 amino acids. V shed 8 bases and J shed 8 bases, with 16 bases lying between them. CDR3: CASSDLFGDSPLHF. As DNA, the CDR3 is TGTGCCAGCTCGGATCTTTTCGGGGATTCACCCCTCCACTTT.

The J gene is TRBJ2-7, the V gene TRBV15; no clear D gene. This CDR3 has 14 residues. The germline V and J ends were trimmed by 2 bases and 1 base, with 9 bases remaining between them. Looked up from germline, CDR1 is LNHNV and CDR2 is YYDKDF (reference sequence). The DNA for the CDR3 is TGTGCCACCAGCAGATCCGACGGATCCTACGAGCAGTACTTC. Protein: CATSRSDGSYEQYF.

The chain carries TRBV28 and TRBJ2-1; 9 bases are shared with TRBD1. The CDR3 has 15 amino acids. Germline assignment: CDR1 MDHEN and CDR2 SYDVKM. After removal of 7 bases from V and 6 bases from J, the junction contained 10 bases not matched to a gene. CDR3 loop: CASTLQGATSNEQFF. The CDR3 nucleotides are TGTGCCAGCACCTTACAGGGGGCGACTTCCAATGAGCAGTTCTTC.

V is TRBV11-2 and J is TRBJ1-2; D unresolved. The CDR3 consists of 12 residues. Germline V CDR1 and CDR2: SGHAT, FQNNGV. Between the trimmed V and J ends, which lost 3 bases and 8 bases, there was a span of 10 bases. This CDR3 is CASSFEDRGYTF. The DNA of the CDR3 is TGTGCCAGCAGCTTCGAGGATCGGGGCTACACCTTC.

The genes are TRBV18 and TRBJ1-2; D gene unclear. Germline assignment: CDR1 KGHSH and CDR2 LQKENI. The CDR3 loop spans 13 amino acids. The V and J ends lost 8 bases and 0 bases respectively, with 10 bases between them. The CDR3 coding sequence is TGTGCCAGCAGGGCGGCAGCTAACTATGGCTACACCTTC. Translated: CASRAAANYGYTF. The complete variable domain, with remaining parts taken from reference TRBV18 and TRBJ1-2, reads NAGVMQNPRHLVRRRGQEARLRCSPMKGHSHVYWYRQLPEEGLKFMVYLQKENIIDESGMPKERFSAEFPKEGPSILRIQQVVRGDSAAYFCASRAAANYGYTFGSGTRLTVV.

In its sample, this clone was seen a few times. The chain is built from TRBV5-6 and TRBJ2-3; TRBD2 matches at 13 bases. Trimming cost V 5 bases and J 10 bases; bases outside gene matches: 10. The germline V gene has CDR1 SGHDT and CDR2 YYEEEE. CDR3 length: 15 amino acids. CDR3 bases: TGTGCCAGCAGTTATACTAGCGGGAGGGCCTGGGCGCAGTATTTT. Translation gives CASSYTSGRAWAQYF.

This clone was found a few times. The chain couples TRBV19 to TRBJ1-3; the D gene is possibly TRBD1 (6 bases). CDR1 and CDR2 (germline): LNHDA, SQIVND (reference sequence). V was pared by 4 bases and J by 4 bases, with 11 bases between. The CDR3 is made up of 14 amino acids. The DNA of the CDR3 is TGTGCCAGTAGTACCACCGGGACAGGAAACACCATATATTTT. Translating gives CASSTTGTGNTIYF.

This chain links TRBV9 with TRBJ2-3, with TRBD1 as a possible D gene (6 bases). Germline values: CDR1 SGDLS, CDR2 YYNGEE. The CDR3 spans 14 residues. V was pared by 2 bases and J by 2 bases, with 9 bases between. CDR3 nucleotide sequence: TGTGCCAGCAGCGTTAGGGGGAACACAGATACGCAGTATTTT. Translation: CASSVRGNTDTQYF.

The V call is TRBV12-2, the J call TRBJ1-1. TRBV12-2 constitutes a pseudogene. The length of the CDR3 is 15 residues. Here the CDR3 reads CASRLRPRTNTEAFF. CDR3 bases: TGTGCAAGTCGCTTAAGGCCCAGGACGAACACTGAAGCTTTCTTT.

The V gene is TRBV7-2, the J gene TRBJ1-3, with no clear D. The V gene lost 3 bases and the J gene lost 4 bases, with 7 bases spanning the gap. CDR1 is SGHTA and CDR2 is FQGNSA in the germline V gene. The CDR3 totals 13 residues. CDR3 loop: CASSLSFGNTIYF. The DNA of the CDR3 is TGTGCCAGCAGCTTGAGTTTCGGAAACACCATATATTTT. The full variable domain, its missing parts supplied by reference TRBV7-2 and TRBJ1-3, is GAGVSQSPSNKVTEKGKDVELRCDPISGHTALYWYRQSLGQGLEFLIYFQGNSAPDKSGLPSDRFSAERTGGSVSTLTIQRTQQEDSAVYLCASSLSFGNTIYFGEGSWLTVV.